This T cell receptor beta chain is from a study of breast tumors, draining lymph nodes, adjacent tissues. Study-wide results and limits: Data fit most tumor T cells coming from lymph node, expanding in tumor. Compared with basal-like, luminal-like tumors shared significantly more repertoire with nontumor tissue.

Samples came from axillary lymph nodes draining the breast cancer. Germline lookup yields CDR1 KGHSH and CDR2 LQKENI. The ends were cut back, 3 bases at V and 7 bases at J, with 13 bases in the middle. The CDR3 runs 14 residues. TCRdb re-analysed the multiplex PCR reads in MiXCR, keeping a single row per CDR3 protein. The sample lists about 180,000 distinct CDR3 sequences; roughly 30% were seen once. This clonotype was seen only a few times. The antigen is undetermined. The sample consisted of axillary lymph node tissue. V and J are TRBV18 and TRBJ2-1, with a possible D match to TRBD2 (6 bases). This clonotype was sampled from a female donor with breast cancer. Some clones in this sample may be carry-over from other donors' samples. In nucleotides, the CDR3 is TGTGCCAGCTCACCGTTGGACGGAGGGAATGAGCAGTTCTTC. Protein: CASSPLDGGNEQFF. The variable domain in full, completed from reference TRBV18 and TRBJ2-1, reads NAGVMQNPRHLVRRRGQEARLRCSPMKGHSHVYWYRQLPEEGLKFMVYLQKENIIDESGMPKERFSAEFPKEGPSILRIQQVVRGDSAAYFCASSPLDGGNEQFFGPGTRLTVL.